This T cell receptor beta chain was captured by sequencing in a study of sequential checkpoint blockade in melanoma. As for the study in general: Maintenance nivolumab came after either treatment sequence. Fewer than 25 patients had tumor biopsies before treatment and at week 13.

Germline V gene lookup returns CDR1 MGHRA and CDR2 YSYEKL. V was clipped by 2 bases and J by 5 bases, with 18 bases between them. The CDR3 contains 16 residues. This clone is labeled medium-sized. Clones were read by immunoSEQ multiplex PCR, and TCRdb kept only the in-frame ones, dropping some. Among about 2,900 clones, 20% to 25% were seen once, and the ten largest hold over 8.5%. Specified treatment: randomized to nivolumab then ipilimumab (arm A) or the reverse (arm B). Patients had received no earlier DNA-damaging chemotherapy. The TCR sequence derives from a human donor with melanoma. The rearrangement joins TRBV4-1 to TRBJ1-2; TRBD1 might be the D (5 bases). Sequencing was performed on tumor tissue (inferred from file names), taken from a patient given nivolumab and ipilimumab in sequence. The CDR3 protein is CASSQYLEGRGYGYTF. The DNA of the CDR3 is TGCGCCAGCAGCCAATACCTTGAGGGGCGAGGTTATGGCTACACCTTC.